This paragraph covers one T cell receptor beta chain sequence. Antigen specificity is unknown. Only in-frame clones appear in the TCRdb table, and some are missing; sequencing was by immunoSEQ multiplex PCR. The sample includes 2,100,000 or so clones, approximately 96% seen only once; the top ten take around 0.13%. This sample was taken from a study of shared clonotypes between healthy human individuals. Study details: A couple of women and three men aged 18 to 49 made up the donors.

This CDR3 contains 18 residues. The junction had 4 bases not matched to a gene; V was cut back by 4 bases and J by 0 bases. CDR1 is SEHNR, CDR2 FQNEAQ, per germline (reference sequence). Overall study findings and caveats: Only blood was sampled; tissue repertoires likely differ.

This TCR derives from a man in his late teens or twenties in good health. Sequences were obtained from naive CD4+ T cells sorted from blood. Subset reported: CD45RA+ positively selected. The V gene is TRBV7-9, the J gene TRBJ2-3, with 16 bases fitting TRBD2. This CDR3 reads CASSSGTSGRASTDTQYF. The CDR3 DNA reads TGTGCCAGCAGCTCCGGGACTAGCGGGAGGGCTAGCACAGATACGCAGTATTTT. Looking up the rest from reference TRBV7-9 and TRBJ2-3 gives the full variable domain: DTGVSQNPRHKITKRGQNVTFRCDPISEHNRLYWYRQTLGQGPEFLTYFQNEAQLEKSRLLSDRFSAERPKGSFSTLEIQRTEQGDSAMYLCASSSGTSGRASTDTQYFGPGTRLTVL.